The present T cell receptor beta chain was sequenced within a study of blood T cell repertoires in COVID-19. Using immunoSEQ multiplex PCR, the repertoire was profiled, and TCRdb retains in-frame clones only, with some absent. In the table there are 100,000 or so clones, about 88% of which are singletons. This sequence was found in a human donor in a cohort sampled during active COVID-19. Source material: peripheral blood.

The CDR3 protein is CASSQFPSGITYNEQFF. In DNA form, the CDR3 reads TGCGCCAGCAGCCAATTCCCTAGCGGGATAACTTACAATGAGCAGTTCTTC. The chain combines TRBV4-1 with TRBJ2-1, with TRBD2 matching 9 bases. The germline gives CDR1 MGHRA, CDR2 YSYEKL. There are 17 residues in the CDR3. V dropped 2 bases and J dropped 4; count of bases not matched to a gene: 9.